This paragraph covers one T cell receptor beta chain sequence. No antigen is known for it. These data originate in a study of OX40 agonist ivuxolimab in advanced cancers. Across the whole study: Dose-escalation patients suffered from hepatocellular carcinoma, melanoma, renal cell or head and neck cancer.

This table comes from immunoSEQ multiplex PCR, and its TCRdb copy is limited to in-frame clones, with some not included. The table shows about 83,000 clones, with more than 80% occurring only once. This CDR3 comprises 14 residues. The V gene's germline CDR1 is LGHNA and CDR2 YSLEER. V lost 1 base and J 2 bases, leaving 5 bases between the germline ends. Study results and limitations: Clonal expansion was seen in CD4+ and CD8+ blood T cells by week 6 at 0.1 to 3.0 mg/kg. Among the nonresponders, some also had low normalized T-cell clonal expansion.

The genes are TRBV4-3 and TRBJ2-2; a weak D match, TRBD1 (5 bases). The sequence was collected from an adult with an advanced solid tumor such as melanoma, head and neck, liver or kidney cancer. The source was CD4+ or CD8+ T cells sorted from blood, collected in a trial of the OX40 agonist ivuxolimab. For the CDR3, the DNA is TGCGCCAGCAGCCAAGGGACAAACACCGGGGAGCTGTTTTTT. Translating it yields CASSQGTNTGELFF.